This T cell receptor (beta chain) was sequenced in a study of T cell responses to AZD1222 COVID-19 vaccine. Produced via immunoSEQ multiplex PCR; TCRdb's table is partial and in-frame only. Of about 150,000 clones in the sample, roughly 89% were seen once. This clone has just one count. Trimming cost V 2 bases and J 5 bases, with 15 bases left between them. This CDR3 has 15 residues. Per the germline V gene, CDR1 is MGHRA and CDR2 is YSYEKL. This clonotype was sampled from an adult who received the AZD1222 COVID-19 vaccine. Sequenced here: peripheral blood, sampled 28 days after the second AZD1222 dose. This chain links TRBV4-1 with TRBJ1-1; tentatively, D is TRBD1 (5 bases). The CDR3 coding sequence is TGCGCCAGCAGCCAACCTTGGCAGGGACCTACTGAAGCTTTCTTT. The encoded protein is CASSQPWQGPTEAFF.